The next 23 T cell receptor beta chains were all read from a single sample in a study of cytomegalovirus exposure and HLA in healthy donors. Vbeta (60) and Jbeta (13) primers were used in the PCR. Sequenced by immunoSEQ multiplex PCR; TCRdb stores in-frame clones only, minus some. The data contain approximately 150,000 clones, approximately 84% of them seen just once; the ten biggest clones take up under 2%. The specimen was PBMCs. All receptors derive from a woman in her 40s in good health and CMV-seronegative.

This sequence joins TRBV5-4 and TRBJ1-1, with D possibly matching TRBD1 (6 bases). The germline CDR1 and CDR2 sequences are SGHNT and YYREEE (reference sequence). The CDR3 is made up of 14 amino acids. V was trimmed by 4 bases and J by 0 bases, leaving 10 bases between them. DNA for the CDR3: TGTGCCAGCAGCGGGGACATTATGAACACTGAAGCTTTCTTT. Translation gives CASSGDIMNTEAFF.

The V and J genes are TRBV28 and TRBJ2-5, with TRBD1 matching over 9 bases. Near its end, the DNA agrees better with TRBJ2-7, so the J call may be wrong. Germline V CDR1 and CDR2: MDHEN, SYDVKM. The CDR3 length is 14 residues. CDR3 loop: CASSLWDRGYEQYF. The DNA for the CDR3 is TGTGCCAGCAGTTTATGGGACAGGGGCTACGAGCAGTACTTC.

The chain combines TRBV28 with TRBJ2-7; no clear D. The CDR3 runs to 14 residues. The germline gives CDR1 MDHEN, CDR2 SYDVKM. The germline V and J ends were trimmed by 6 bases and 3 bases, with 15 bases remaining between them. CDR3 in amino acids: CASSRGPEYYEQYF. As DNA, the CDR3 is TGTGCCAGCAGCCGCGGCCCAGAGTACTACGAGCAGTACTTC.

The chain links TRBV7-9 to TRBJ2-2; D remains unclear. Germline lookup yields CDR1 SEHNR and CDR2 FQNEAQ (reference sequence). The CDR3 is made up of 13 amino acids. Trimming removed 5 bases at V and 4 bases at J, with 8 bases between. The CDR3 DNA reads TGTGCCAGCAGCCCCGGTGGCACCGGGGAGCTGTTTTTT. It codes for CASSPGGTGELFF.

V gene TRBV4-3 combines with J gene TRBJ2-7; D not certain. Trimming took 4 bases from V and 3 from J, leaving 10 bases between them. Germline V gives CDR1 LGHNA, CDR2 YSLEER. The CDR3 loop spans 13 amino acids. CDR3 bases: TGCGCCAGCAGCCCTACCCCAGGCTACGAGCAGTACTTC. Translation: CASSPTPGYEQYF.

This sequence joins TRBV4-1 and TRBJ2-6; 7 bases line up with TRBD1. J gave up 3 bases and V 5 bases, and 13 bases lay outside the gene matches. Germline V lookup: CDR1 MGHRA, CDR2 YSYEKL. CDR3 size: 18 residues. CDR3 region: CASSLTGRKGSGANVLTF. The CDR3 bases are TGCGCCAGCAGCTTGACAGGGAGAAAAGGTAGTGGGGCCAACGTCCTGACTTTC.

The chain has TRBV6-1 and TRBJ2-1; 12 bases map to TRBD2. CDR3 length: 17 amino acids. V was clipped by 4 bases and J by 4 bases; unmatched bases: 8. CDR1 and CDR2 from the germline V gene are MNHNS and SASEGT. The CDR3 bases are TGTGCCAGCAGTGCAGTTGAAGGACTAGCGGGATACAATGAGCAGTTCTTC. Amino acid sequence: CASSAVEGLAGYNEQFF.

This clone was recorded a few times. The rearrangement links TRBV5-1 to TRBJ2-2; D perhaps matches TRBD1 (6 bases). Deletions cut 2 bases from V and 3 bases from J, with 17 bases between. CDR1 and CDR2 (germline): SGHRS, YFSETQ. This CDR3 has 17 amino acids. The CDR3, as DNA: TGCGCCAGCAGCTTTACCTACAGGGTAATGGACACCGGGGAGCTGTTTTTT. It yields the protein CASSFTYRVMDTGELFF. The complete variable domain, with remaining parts taken from reference TRBV5-1 and TRBJ2-2, reads KAGVTQTPRYLIKTRGQQVTLSCSPISGHRSVSWYQQTPGQGLQFLFEYFSETQRNKGNFPGRFSGRQFSNSRSEMNVSTLELGDSALYLCASSFTYRVMDTGELFFGEGSRLTVL.

This clone was seen once. V is TRBV19 and J is TRBJ2-1; 11 nucleotides line up with TRBD2. Losses at the gene ends were 2 bases for V and 10 bases for J; bases not matched to a gene: 7. Germline V gives CDR1 LNHDA, CDR2 SQIVND (reference sequence). The CDR3 totals 15 residues. The DNA of the CDR3 is TGTGCCAGTAGTATAAGTAGCGGGAGGGCCCGCGAGCAGTTCTTC. It encodes CASSISSGRAREQFF.

The chain uses TRBV28 and TRBJ2-1, with TRBD2 matching over 11 bases. The ends lost 5 bases at V and 1 base at J; junction bases unmatched: 10. This CDR3 comprises 18 residues. Germline CDR1 reads MDHEN; CDR2 reads SYDVKM. The CDR3 nucleotides read TGTGCCAGCAGTACATTACCGGGACTAGCGGAGTCCTACAATGAGCAGTTCTTC. Translating it yields CASSTLPGLAESYNEQFF.

J is TRBJ2-3 and V is TRBV30, with 7 bases matching TRBD2. The CDR3 extends over 13 amino acids. Germline V CDR1 and CDR2: GTSNPN, SVGIG (reference sequence). Losses at the gene ends were 4 bases for V and 2 bases for J; bases not matched to a gene: 3. CDR3 amino acids: CAWNAGATDTQYF. The CDR3 DNA follows: TGTGCCTGGAACGCGGGAGCCACAGATACGCAGTATTTT.

This clone occurred a few times. One junction end does not reproduce the germline sequence, and a read error may be involved. The rearrangement links TRBV10-3 to TRBJ1-3; 10 bases align to TRBD1. Germline V gene data show CDR1 as ENHRY and CDR2 as SYGVKD. This CDR3 has 14 amino acids. The CDR3 here is CASSDRGLGNTIYF. The CDR3 bases are TGTGCCAGCAGTGACAGGGGGCTTGGAAACACCATATATTTT.

This clone occurred once. This chain links TRBV9 with TRBJ2-1, with TRBD2 identical over 9 bases. The J segment lost 4 bases and the V segment lost 4 bases, leaving 6 bases of the junction unmatched. The germline V gene encodes CDR1 SGDLS and CDR2 YYNGEE. There are 15 residues in the CDR3. DNA for the CDR3: TGTGCCAGCAGCTTCCATAGCGGGAGATACAATGAGCAGTTCTTC. The encoded protein is CASSFHSGRYNEQFF.

In its sample, this clone was seen once. The chain couples TRBV6-5 to TRBJ2-4; 7 bases line up with TRBD1. The germline gives CDR1 MNHEY, CDR2 SVGAGI. This CDR3 comprises 13 residues. Trimming removed 10 bases from V and 6 bases from J; junction bases left unmatched: 9. The CDR3 reads CATTAGGPNIQYF. As DNA, the CDR3 is TGTGCCACCACCGCAGGGGGACCAAACATTCAGTACTTC.

The chain couples TRBV7-8 to TRBJ1-2; no definite D call. CDR3 size: 13 residues. Per the germline V gene, CDR1 is SGHVS and CDR2 is FQNEAQ. V lost 5 bases to trimming and J lost 7 bases, with 14 bases between them. The CDR3 DNA reads TGTGCCAGCAGCCCAAGGCCTCTAGGTGGCTACACCTTC. It is translated as CASSPRPLGGYTF.

The chain links TRBV7-8 to TRBJ2-5; possibly TRBD1 for D (6 bases). CDR1 SGHVS and CDR2 FQNEAQ come from the germline V gene. V was shortened by 5 bases and J by 4 bases, with 8 bases between the two germline ends. The CDR3 spans 12 residues. The CDR3 DNA is TGTGCCAGCAGCAGGGGGAGAGAGACCCAGTACTTC. This translates into CASSRGRETQYF.

V is TRBV10-1 and J is TRBJ1-5; TRBD1 aligns across 7 bases. Germline V gene data show CDR1 as WNHNN and CDR2 as SYGVQD (reference sequence). The junction had 5 bases not matched to a gene; V was cut back by 9 bases and J by 3 bases. The CDR3 runs to 13 residues. The CDR3 protein is CASNDRDNQPQHF. As DNA, the CDR3 is TGCGCCAGTAACGACAGGGACAATCAGCCCCAGCATTTT.

The chain employs TRBV5-1 and TRBJ2-7, with 7 bases fitting TRBD1. The CDR3 spans 14 residues. The V and J ends lost 0 bases and 2 bases, in that order; junction bases with no gene match: 2. Germline CDR1 reads SGHRS; CDR2 reads YFSETQ. The CDR3 protein is CASSLAGGTYEQYF. The CDR3 bases are TGCGCCAGCAGCTTGGCAGGGGGTACCTACGAGCAGTACTTC.

This clone has a single count. The genes are TRBV7-3 and TRBJ2-1; D ambiguous. This CDR3 contains 14 residues. Germline V gene lookup returns CDR1 SGHTA and CDR2 FQGTGA. Trimming pared 5 bases from V and 0 bases from J, leaving 8 bases between. The CDR3, as DNA: TGTGCCAGCAGCCCCCCGGGCTCCTACAATGAGCAGTTCTTC. It codes for CASSPPGSYNEQFF. Full variable domain (remainder filled in from reference TRBV7-3 and TRBJ2-1): GAGVSQTPSNKVTEKGKYVELRCDPISGHTALYWYRQSLGQGPEFLIYFQGTGAADDSGLPNDRFFAVRPEGSVSTLKIQRTERGDSAVYLCASSPPGSYNEQFFGPGTRLTVL.

The gene calls are TRBV28 and TRBJ2-2, with unresolved D. Trimming pared 3 bases from V and 1 base from J, leaving 18 bases between. From germline, CDR1 is MDHEN and CDR2 SYDVKM. This CDR3 contains 18 residues. Written as DNA, the CDR3 is TGTGCCAGCAGTTTTATACCACCAGAGCGCGGGAACACCGGGGAGCTGTTTTTT. Encoded protein: CASSFIPPERGNTGELFF.

V and J are TRBV28 and TRBJ1-4, with 8 bases that match TRBD1. The J call may be faulty, since TRBJ2-2 better matches the DNA end. CDR1 and CDR2 (germline): MDHEN, SYDVKM. This CDR3 spans 14 amino acids. CDR3 sequence reads: CASSLGGQGSELFF. The CDR3 region has the DNA TGTGCCAGCAGTTTGGGAGGACAGGGTTCGGAGCTGTTTTTT.

The chain uses TRBV28 and TRBJ2-7; perhaps TRBD2 as D (5 bases). The V gene's germline CDR1 is MDHEN and CDR2 SYDVKM. V was clipped by 5 bases and J by 6 bases, with 14 bases between them. The CDR3 sequence is 13 residues long. CDR3 sequence: CASSEAQRIEQYF. For the CDR3, the DNA is TGTGCCAGCAGTGAGGCTCAGCGGATCGAGCAGTACTTC.

The table lists this clone with a count of one. This chain joins TRBV25-1 and TRBJ2-1, with TRBD1 as a possible D gene (6 bases). Germline assignment: CDR1 MGHDK and CDR2 SYGVNS. This CDR3 is built from 14 residues. V was shortened by 6 bases and J by 2 bases, with 11 bases between the two germline ends. CDR3 sequence reads: CASRGRGTYNEQFF. The CDR3 DNA reads as TGTGCCAGCAGGGGAAGGGGGACCTACAATGAGCAGTTCTTC.